The sequence of this T cell receptor beta chain was determined in a study of blood T cell repertoires in COVID-19. Study background: Sources were T cells, B-cell-depleted T cells, or PBMCs; the material itself was cDNA or gDNA.

Only in-frame clones appear in the TCRdb table, and some are missing; sequencing was by immunoSEQ multiplex PCR. This sample carries some 240,000 clones, around nine tenths of them seen once, and the ten largest clones take around 6.5%. Trimming left V 7 bases short and J 2 bases short, with 11 bases between. The CDR3 covers 12 residues. Germline CDR1 and CDR2: SQVTM and ANQGSEA. The chain has TRBV29-1 and TRBJ2-5; possible D gene TRBD2, 6 bases. The receptor was isolated from a man aged 60 to 75 who had recovered from COVID-19. Source material: peripheral blood. The CDR3 sequence: CSAQAGQETQYF. The CDR3 nucleotides are TGCAGCGCCCAGGCGGGGCAAGAGACCCAGTACTTC. Together with reference TRBV29-1 and TRBJ2-5, the CDR3 gives the full variable domain: SAVISQKPSRDICQRGTSLTIQCQVDSQVTMMFWYRQQPGQSLTLIATANQGSEATYESGFVIDKFPISRPNLTFSTLTVSNMSPEDSSIYLCSAQAGQETQYFGPGTRLLVL.